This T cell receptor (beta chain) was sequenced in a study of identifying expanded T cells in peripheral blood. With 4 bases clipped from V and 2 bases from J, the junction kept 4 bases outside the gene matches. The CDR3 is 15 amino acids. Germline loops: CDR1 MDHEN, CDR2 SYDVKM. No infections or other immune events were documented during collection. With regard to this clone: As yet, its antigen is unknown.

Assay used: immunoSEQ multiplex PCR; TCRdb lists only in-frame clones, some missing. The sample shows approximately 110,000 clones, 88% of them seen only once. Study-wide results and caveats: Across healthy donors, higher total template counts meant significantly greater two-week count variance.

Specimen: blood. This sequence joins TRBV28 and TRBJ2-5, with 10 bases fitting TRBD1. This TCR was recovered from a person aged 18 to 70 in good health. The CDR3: CASSWTGGGQETQYF. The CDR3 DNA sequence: TGTGCCAGCAGTTGGACAGGGGGGGGACAAGAGACCCAGTACTTC.